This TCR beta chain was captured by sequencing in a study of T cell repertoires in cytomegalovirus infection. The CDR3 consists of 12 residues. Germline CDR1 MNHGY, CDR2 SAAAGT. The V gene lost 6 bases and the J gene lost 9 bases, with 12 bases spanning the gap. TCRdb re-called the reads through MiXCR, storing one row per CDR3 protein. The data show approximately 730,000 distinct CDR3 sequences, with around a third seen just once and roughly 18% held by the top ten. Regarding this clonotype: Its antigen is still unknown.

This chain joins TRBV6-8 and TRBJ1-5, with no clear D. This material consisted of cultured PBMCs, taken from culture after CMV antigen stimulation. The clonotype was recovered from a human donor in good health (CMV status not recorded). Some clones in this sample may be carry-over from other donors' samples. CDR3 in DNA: TGTGCCAGCAGCCCGAGGGTCGGGCCCCAGCATTTT. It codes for CASSPRVGPQHF.